These 21 T cell receptor beta chains originate from one sample sequenced in a study of T-cell memory formation after mild COVID-19 (dated by TCRdb to the early 2020s). Libraries were built with 5' RACE. Sequenced on an Illumina NovaSeq 6000. TCRdb handled the public reads itself, with Q25 trimming in fastp and clone calling in MiXCR, and kept productive beta chains. Every distinct CDR3 protein forms one entry, paired with its most common genes and DNA. A total of approximately 400,000 distinct CDR3 sequences appear in this sample, 20% to 25% of them only once. Of the sample, about 10% falls within the top ten clones. The sequenced material came from PBMCs or a T cell subset sorted from them (not recorded which). Receptors were obtained from an adult woman who had mild COVID-19 (a few samples of this study predate the infection). The sample titles of this study are shuffled in the database, so cell type and time point are left out; the donor was told from shared clones.

The chain employs TRBV3-1 and TRBJ2-1; 9 positions agree with TRBD1. This CDR3 has 16 residues. V shed 0 bases and J 6 bases; nucleotides not matched to a gene: 6. Germline lookup yields CDR1 LGHDT and CDR2 YNNKEL (reference sequence). The CDR3 reads CASSQDLGQGINEQFF. CDR3 bases: TGTGCCAGCAGCCAAGATTTGGGACAGGGTATCAATGAGCAGTTCTTC.

V is TRBV4-1 and J is TRBJ2-1, with D unresolved. Germline V CDR1 and CDR2: MGHRA, YSYEKL. V was clipped by 1 base and J by 6 bases, with 10 bases between them. The CDR3 consists of 14 residues. The CDR3 sequence: CASSQGNSANEQFF. For the CDR3, the DNA is TGCGCCAGCAGCCAAGGCAACTCGGCCAATGAGCAGTTCTTC.

The chain links TRBV6-5 to TRBJ2-5; either TRBD1 or TRBD2 may fit D (6 bases each). Germline CDR1 reads MNHEY; CDR2 reads SVGAGI. Between the trimmed V and J ends, which lost 10 bases and 3 bases, there was a span of 15 bases. The CDR3 loop spans 13 amino acids. Here the CDR3 reads CATKRGAKETQYF. The CDR3 DNA sequence: TGTGCCACCAAGAGGGGGGCGAAAGAGACCCAGTACTTC.

This clonotype was seen more than once but under ten times. The chain employs TRBV20-1 and TRBJ2-7; TRBD1 matches at 9 bases. V gave up 3 bases and J gave up 2 bases; unmatched junction bases: 5. CDR1 is DFQATT and CDR2 is SNEGSKA in the germline V gene (reference sequence). This CDR3 spans 14 amino acids. CDR3 in DNA: TGCAGTGCTAGGGACAGGGGACCCACCTACGAGCAGTACTTC. This sequence encodes CSARDRGPTYEQYF.

This clonotype was counted between two and nine times. CDR3 in DNA: TGTGCCAGCAGCCTGGGCCTAGCGGGTCCGTTCTCCTACAATGAGCAGTTCTTC. This translates into CASSLGLAGPFSYNEQFF. The chain combines TRBV4-2 with TRBJ2-1; TRBD2 agrees at 8 bases. CDR3 length equals 18 residues. The V gene end was trimmed by 4 bases and the J gene end by 0 bases; junction bases not matched to a gene: 11. The V gene's germline CDR1 is LGHNA and CDR2 YNFKEQ.

This clonotype has only a few counts. The chain has TRBV15 and TRBJ2-4, with D maybe TRBD2 (6 bases). The CDR3 is made up of 13 amino acids. V was trimmed by 5 bases and J by 5 bases, leaving 10 bases between them. CDR1 is LNHNV and CDR2 is YYDKDF in the germline V gene (reference sequence). CDR3 amino acids: CATSFRGENIQYF. The DNA of the CDR3 is TGTGCCACCAGCTTTCGCGGGGAAAACATTCAGTACTTC.

This clonotype has only a few counts. The genes are TRBV5-1 and TRBJ1-6; 8 bases match TRBD1. The CDR3 loop spans 15 amino acids. The germline V gene encodes CDR1 SGHRS and CDR2 YFSETQ. After removal of 0 bases from V and 7 bases from J, the junction contained 3 bases not matched to a gene. The CDR3 protein is CASSLDRQGNSPLHF. CDR3 DNA: TGCGCCAGCAGCTTGGATCGACAGGGGAATTCACCCCTCCACTTT.

This clonotype was found a few times. The chain joins TRBV5-1 to TRBJ2-4; 11 nucleotides agree with TRBD1. From germline, CDR1 is SGHRS and CDR2 YFSETQ. With 4 bases clipped from V and 7 bases from J, the junction kept 1 base outside the gene matches. The CDR3 sequence is 13 residues long. Here the CDR3 reads CASSRDRGNIQYF. In nucleotides, the CDR3 is TGCGCCAGCAGCAGGGACAGGGGGAACATTCAGTACTTC.

The V and J genes are TRBV7-6 and TRBJ2-2, with D unclear. Deletions cut 4 bases from V and 1 base from J, with 13 bases between. This CDR3 spans 16 amino acids. Germline V gene sequence: CDR1 SGHVS, CDR2 FNYEAQ. The CDR3 sequence is CASSSHPSVNTGELFF. DNA of the CDR3: TGTGCCAGCAGCTCCCATCCGAGTGTGAACACCGGGGAGCTGTTTTTT.

As DNA, the CDR3 is TGTGCCATCAGTGGAGCCGGAGGGGGGGAGCAGTACTTC. Protein sequence: CAISGAGGGEQYF. This chain connects TRBV10-3 to TRBJ2-7; D possibly matches TRBD1 or TRBD2 (6 bases each). In germline, CDR1 is ENHRY, CDR2 SYGVKD. The V end was cut by 4 bases, the J end by 7 bases, with 14 bases between. CDR3 length equals 13 residues.

V gene TRBV7-9 combines with J gene TRBJ2-3; 9 positions match TRBD2. V dropped 5 bases and J dropped 4; count of bases not matched to a gene: 7. Germline V gene data show CDR1 as SEHNR and CDR2 as FQNEAQ (reference sequence). This CDR3 has 15 residues. The CDR3 reads CASSPREGAADTQYF. The CDR3 DNA reads as TGTGCCAGCAGCCCGCGGGAGGGGGCCGCAGATACGCAGTATTTT.

V and J are TRBV28 and TRBJ2-5, with 9 bases fitting TRBD1. Germline V gene lookup returns CDR1 MDHEN and CDR2 SYDVKM. The CDR3 length is 16 residues. Germline trimming cut 8 bases from V and 3 bases from J; bases unmatched to any gene: 13. Written as DNA, the CDR3 is TGTGCCAGCCAGGGGGGGACAGGGAGATGGGAAGAGACCCAGTACTTC. It codes for CASQGGTGRWEETQYF.

The CDR3 sequence: CASRGPGPLGEQYF. CDR3 in DNA: TGTGCCAGCAGGGGACCGGGGCCCCTAGGCGAGCAGTACTTC. J is TRBJ2-7 and V is TRBV27; either TRBD1 or TRBD2 may supply D (5 bases each). Germline V CDR1 and CDR2: MNHEY, SMNVEV (reference sequence). V lost 6 bases to trimming and J lost 6 bases, with 18 bases between them. The CDR3 is 14 residues long.

The chain employs TRBV5-1 and TRBJ1-1; 7 positions agree with TRBD1. Germline CDR1 SGHRS, CDR2 YFSETQ. This CDR3 contains 14 residues. Losses at the gene ends were 4 bases for V and 4 bases for J; bases not matched to a gene: 7. The CDR3 reads CASSQRGPGTEAFF. DNA of the CDR3: TGCGCCAGCAGCCAGAGGGGGCCGGGCACTGAAGCTTTCTTT.

There are a few counts of this clonotype. The gene calls are TRBV7-9 and TRBJ2-3, with TRBD1 as a possible D gene (6 bases). From germline, CDR1 is SEHNR and CDR2 FQNEAQ (reference sequence). Trimming took 5 bases from V and 0 from J, leaving 21 bases between them. The CDR3 has 18 amino acids. The chain's CDR3 is CASSPGQPALLSTDTQYF. In DNA form, the CDR3 reads TGTGCCAGCAGCCCCGGACAGCCAGCACTCCTTAGCACAGATACGCAGTATTTT.

This chain connects TRBV18 to TRBJ1-2; no firm D call. The germline CDR1 and CDR2 sequences are KGHSH and LQKENI. The CDR3 covers 12 residues. Trimming took 6 bases from V and 9 from J, leaving 14 bases between them. CDR3 in amino acids: CASSQEGLSYTF. The DNA of the CDR3 is TGTGCCAGCTCCCAGGAAGGGCTGAGCTACACCTTC.

This clonotype has a handful of counts. The chain is built from TRBV4-1 and TRBJ2-3; 10 bases map to TRBD2. After removal of 3 bases from V and 4 bases from J, the junction contained 7 bases not matched to a gene. The V gene's germline CDR1 is MGHRA and CDR2 YSYEKL. The CDR3 has 16 residues. CDR3 in amino acids: CASSQMGLAYPDTQYF. In nucleotides, the CDR3 is TGCGCCAGCAGCCAGATGGGACTAGCGTACCCAGATACGCAGTATTTT.

A single count supports this clonotype. The chain has TRBV4-1 and TRBJ1-5; D not resolved. V lost 1 base and J lost 3, with 10 bases in between. Germline V gives CDR1 MGHRA, CDR2 YSYEKL. CDR3 length: 15 amino acids. CDR3 nucleotide sequence: TGCGCCAGCAGCCAAGTCGTGGCAGACAATCAGCCCCAGCATTTT. This codes for CASSQVVADNQPQHF.

The V and J genes are TRBV7-9 and TRBJ2-5; 11 bases agree with TRBD1. Germline trimming cut 7 bases from V and 4 bases from J; bases unmatched to any gene: 8. The V gene's germline CDR1 is SEHNR and CDR2 FQNEAQ (reference sequence). The CDR3 consists of 15 residues. The CDR3 is CASTLGTGGGETQYF. CDR3 DNA sequence: TGTGCCAGCACCCTCGGGACAGGGGGTGGAGAGACCCAGTACTTC.

The rearrangement joins TRBV4-1 to TRBJ1-3; 8 nucleotides align to TRBD1. Losses at the gene ends were 3 bases for V and 0 bases for J; bases not matched to a gene: 7. Per germline, CDR1 MGHRA and CDR2 YSYEKL. This CDR3 comprises 17 residues. This CDR3 is CASSQSGQVSSGNTIYF. Written as DNA, the CDR3 is TGCGCCAGCAGCCAGTCGGGACAGGTGAGCTCTGGAAACACCATATATTTT.

The table lists this clonotype with a few counts. The V and J genes are TRBV12-5 and TRBJ2-5, with 11 bases aligning to TRBD1. V lost 5 bases to trimming and J lost 4 bases; unmatched junction nucleotides: 3. Germline V gene lookup returns CDR1 LGHNT and CDR2 FRNRAP. This CDR3 comprises 14 residues. DNA of the CDR3: TGTGCTAGTGGTACAGGGACAGGGGGAGAGACCCAGTACTTC. It yields the protein CASGTGTGGETQYF.